These 22 T cell receptor beta chains came from one sample sequenced in a study of blood T cells in healthy people across ages. Through a sample-barcoded 5' primer and a J-beta primer mix, a second PCR was run for about 6 to 11 cycles. TCRdb re-analysed the 5' RACE reads in MiXCR, keeping a single row per CDR3 protein. Among 1.8 million or so distinct CDR3 sequences listed, approximately 40% were seen once. Sample: blood. These receptors all come from a human donor in good health.

This clonotype was counted a few times. A junction end diverges from the germline sequence, so it may reflect a read error. V and J are TRBV7-2 and TRBJ2-3; no clear D. The CDR3 consists of 13 residues. Germline CDR1 reads SGHTA; CDR2 reads FQGNSA. The chain's CDR3 is CAGSLEVGDTQYF. CDR3 DNA sequence: TGTGCCGGCAGCTTAGAAGTCGGAGATACGCAGTATTTT.

The V call is TRBV6-2 or TRBV6-3, the J call TRBJ2-6, with D possibly being TRBD2 (5 bases). Per the germline V gene, CDR1 is MNHEY and CDR2 is SVGEGT. This CDR3 has 15 amino acids. The V and J ends lost 4 bases and 1 base respectively, with 8 bases between them. CDR3 amino acids: CASSWRRSGANVLTF. CDR3 nucleotides: TGTGCCAGCAGTTGGAGGCGATCTGGGGCCAACGTCCTGACTTTC.

The V call is TRBV29-1, the J call TRBJ1-2; D remains unclear. The CDR3 loop spans 11 amino acids. Trimming took off 4 bases at V and 5 bases at J, with 8 bases between the two ends. CDR1 is SQVTM, CDR2 ANQGSEA, per germline. CDR3 residues: CSVVTTYGYTF. CDR3 bases: TGCAGCGTTGTGACGACTTATGGCTACACCTTC.

The chain joins TRBV7-9 to TRBJ2-5; no clear D. V lost 3 bases and J 3 bases, leaving 8 bases between the germline ends. CDR1 is SEHNR and CDR2 is FQNEAQ in the germline V gene (reference sequence). This CDR3 is built from 13 residues. The CDR3 DNA is TGTGCCAGCAGCTTTAGTCAGAAAGAGACCCAGTACTTC. Residues: CASSFSQKETQYF.

With respect to this clonotype: Since a much larger clone is just one base distant, this may be a read error. This sequence joins TRBV9 and TRBJ2-3; no definite D call. CDR3 length equals 12 residues. Germline V gene lookup returns CDR1 SGDLS and CDR2 YYNGEE. CDR3 in DNA: TGTGCCCGCAGCGTAAACACAGATACGCAGTATTTT. Its protein is CARSVNTDTQYF.

The chain recombines TRBV15 with TRBJ1-2; tentatively, D is TRBD1 (5 bases). Per the germline V gene, CDR1 is LNHNV and CDR2 is YYDKDF (reference sequence). This CDR3 has 13 residues. Trimming left V 4 bases short and J 8 bases short, with 14 bases between. CDR3 sequence: CATSIPNRNGYTF. The CDR3 region has the DNA TGTGCCACCAGCATCCCTAACAGGAACGGCTACACCTTC.

In its sample, this clonotype was seen a few times. This chain joins TRBV10-3 and TRBJ1-1; the match to TRBD1 covers 8 bases. V was clipped by 6 bases and J by 1 base; unmatched bases: 1. Per germline, CDR1 ENHRY and CDR2 SYGVKD. This CDR3 is 13 amino acids long. The CDR3 nucleotides read TGTGCCATCAGGGACAGGGAGAACACTGAAGCTTTCTTT. Its protein product is CAIRDRENTEAFF.

This clonotype showed up just a few times. This sequence joins TRBV6-6 and TRBJ1-5; D gene unclear. Trimming left V 6 bases short and J 2 bases short, with 8 bases between. The CDR3 length is 13 residues. The germline V gene has CDR1 MNHNY and CDR2 SVGAGI (reference sequence). This chain's CDR3 is CASSPHGNQPQHF. CDR3 DNA: TGTGCCAGCAGCCCCCATGGCAATCAGCCCCAGCATTTT.

The table lists this clonotype with a few counts. The rearrangement joins TRBV9 to TRBJ1-2; possible D gene TRBD1, 6 bases. The ends were cut back, 4 bases at V and 8 bases at J, with 30 bases in the middle. Germline CDR1 and CDR2: SGDLS and YYNGEE. This CDR3 has 18 residues. CDR3 nucleotide sequence: TGTGCCAGCAGCCCGACAGGTCAACCCTTCGCTAAACTATGGGGCTACACCTTC. This translates into CASSPTGQPFAKLWGYTF.

The count of this clonotype is one. The chain has TRBV6-6 and TRBJ1-1; possibly TRBD1 for D (5 bases). Per germline, CDR1 MNHNY and CDR2 SVGAGI (reference sequence). This CDR3 has 16 residues. Trimming took 6 bases from V and 0 from J, leaving 17 bases between them. The CDR3 DNA follows: TGTGCCAGCAGCCAACTGGGGGACGCCATGAACACTGAAGCTTTCTTT. This encodes CASSQLGDAMNTEAFF.

This clonotype has a count of ten or more. The chain uses TRBV6-5 and TRBJ2-7; maybe TRBD1 (6 bases). V was shortened by 5 bases and J by 2 bases, with 13 bases between the two germline ends. This CDR3 has 14 residues. From germline, CDR1 is MNHEY and CDR2 SVGAGI. The CDR3 DNA sequence: TGTGCCAGCAGTGGGACAAACCCCACCTACGAGCAGTACTTC. This sequence encodes CASSGTNPTYEQYF.

The J gene is TRBJ1-2, the V gene TRBV7-6, with D perhaps TRBD1 (5 bases). Per the germline V gene, CDR1 is SGHVS and CDR2 is FNYEAQ. Trimming took off 4 bases at V and 3 bases at J, with 18 bases between the two ends. This CDR3 is built from 16 residues. The CDR3 loop is CASSSVGGRKDYGYTF. The CDR3 DNA reads as TGTGCCAGCAGCTCGGTGGGGGGACGGAAAGACTATGGCTACACCTTC.

This rearrangement joins TRBV24-1 to TRBJ2-3, with 12 bases identical to TRBD1. The CDR3 contains 17 residues. CDR1 is KGHDR, CDR2 SFDVKD, per germline. Trimming at V came to 3 bases and at J to 5 bases, leaving 8 bases not matched to a gene. CDR3 bases: TGTGCCACCAGTGATCCGCCGGGACAGGGGGCAGGAGATACGCAGTATTTT. Amino acid sequence: CATSDPPGQGAGDTQYF.

V gene TRBV15 combines with J gene TRBJ2-7, with D possibly TRBD1 on 6 matching bases. This CDR3 comprises 17 residues. Germline CDR1 LNHNV, CDR2 YYDKDF (reference sequence). Deletions cut 0 bases from V and 2 bases from J, with 17 bases between. CDR3 sequence: CATSRDTGTLSTYEQYF. The CDR3 bases are TGTGCCACCAGCAGAGATACGGGGACACTTAGTACCTACGAGCAGTACTTC. Supplemented by reference TRBV15 and TRBJ2-7, the full variable domain reads DAMVIQNPRYQVTQFGKPVTLSCSQTLNHNVMYWYQQKSSQAPKLLFHYYDKDFNNEADTPDNFQSRRPNTSFCFLDIRSPGLGDTAMYLCATSRDTGTLSTYEQYFGPGTRLTVT.

This sequence joins TRBV6-1 and TRBJ1-5; a weak D match, TRBD1 (6 bases). Trimming pared 6 bases from V and 6 bases from J, leaving 18 bases between. CDR1 and CDR2 (germline): MNHNS, SASEGT. The CDR3 runs 15 residues. CDR3 in amino acids: CASRDFQGMGQPQHF. The CDR3 coding sequence is TGTGCCAGCAGGGATTTTCAGGGGATGGGTCAGCCCCAGCATTTT.

V is TRBV6-2 or TRBV6-3 and J is TRBJ2-7; no reliable D call. The J call may be mistaken, given a closer DNA end match to TRBJ2-1. The CDR3 has 15 residues. From germline, CDR1 is MNHEY and CDR2 SVGEGT. The CDR3 DNA reads TGTGCCAGCAGTTACTGGGCAGCGAGCTCCTACGAGCAGTTCTTC. Protein: CASSYWAASSYEQFF.

The V gene is TRBV3-1, the J gene TRBJ2-5; D perhaps matches TRBD1 (6 bases). V was trimmed by 8 bases and J by 3 bases, leaving 16 bases between them. This CDR3 is 14 amino acids long. From germline, CDR1 is LGHDT and CDR2 YNNKEL (reference sequence). The CDR3 DNA reads as TGTGCCAGCCGCGTCTCGGCAGGGGAAGAGACCCAGTACTTC. Its protein is CASRVSAGEETQYF.

V is TRBV6-6 and J is TRBJ2-3; 9 bases match TRBD1. The V and J ends lost 0 bases and 2 bases, in that order; junction bases with no gene match: 3. CDR1 and CDR2 from the germline V gene are MNHNY and SVGAGI (reference sequence). CDR3 size: 16 residues. CDR3 protein: CASSYSRQGDTDTQYF. The CDR3 coding sequence is TGTGCCAGCAGTTACTCGAGACAGGGGGACACAGATACGCAGTATTTT.

This clonotype was seen more than once but under ten times. The rearrangement uses TRBV20-1 and TRBJ1-4; perhaps TRBD1 as D (6 bases). This CDR3 has 15 amino acids. V lost 3 bases and J lost 4, with 15 bases in between. Germline V gives CDR1 DFQATT, CDR2 SNEGSKA (reference sequence). The CDR3 DNA follows: TGCAGTGCTAGCGACCTTATGGACAGTAATGAAAAACTGTTTTTT. Translating gives CSASDLMDSNEKLFF.

This clonotype was counted only a few times. The genes are TRBV7-9 and TRBJ1-2; a weak D match, TRBD1 (5 bases). Trimming pared 4 bases from V and 6 bases from J, leaving 15 bases between. The CDR3 length is 14 residues. Germline CDR1 SEHNR, CDR2 FQNEAQ (reference sequence). CDR3 nucleotide sequence: TGTGCCAGCAGCTCCGCGGTCCTCAGGGATGGCTACACCTTC. This encodes CASSSAVLRDGYTF. Drawing the rest from reference TRBV7-9 and TRBJ1-2, the complete variable domain is DTGVSQNPRHKITKRGQNVTFRCDPISEHNRLYWYRQTLGQGPEFLTYFQNEAQLEKSRLLSDRFSAERPKGSFSTLEIQRTEQGDSAMYLCASSSAVLRDGYTFGSGTRLTVV.

This clonotype was observed many times. V is TRBV7-2 and J is TRBJ2-7, with 10 bases matching TRBD1. This CDR3 has 15 amino acids. Germline CDR1 and CDR2: SGHTA and FQGNSA. V gave up 5 bases and J gave up 5 bases; unmatched junction bases: 9. The CDR3 DNA is TGTGCCAGCAGCCCCCGGCTGGGGACAGGGGACGAGCAGTACTTC. It is translated as CASSPRLGTGDEQYF.

This clonotype showed up just a few times. V gene TRBV9 combines with J gene TRBJ2-1, with D perhaps matching TRBD1 or TRBD2 (5 bases each). CDR1 and CDR2 from the germline V gene are SGDLS and YYNGEE. V gave up 2 bases and J gave up 10 bases, with 16 bases separating them. The CDR3 sequence is 14 residues long. CDR3 DNA: TGTGCCAGCAGCGTCGGAAGTGGGGGTACGGAGCAGTTCTTC. Translating gives CASSVGSGGTEQFF. The full variable domain, its missing parts supplied by reference TRBV9 and TRBJ2-1, is DSGVTQTPKHLITATGQRVTLRCSPRSGDLSVYWYQQSLDQGLQFLIQYYNGEERAKGNILERFSAQQFPDLHSELNLSSLELGDSALYFCASSVGSGGTEQFFGPGTRLTVL.